Sequencing of this T cell receptor beta chain was carried out in a study of blood T cell repertoires in COVID-19 (dated by TCRdb to 2020 to 2022). Background on the whole study: Collaborator samples came from the United States, Italy and Spain and covered acute and convalescent phases of COVID-19. The prospective study material was composed of cDNA or gDNA derived from T cells, B-cell-depleted T cells, or PBMCs. The repertoires were made available in a free public database intended to serve as a resource for research on the immune response to SARS-CoV-2. The dataset comprised deeply sampled blood TCRbeta repertoires from subjects exposed to, actively infected with, or recovered from COVID-19. A de-identified subject ID, COVID-19 status, age in years and sex were almost always included in the sample metadata. Samples were obtained from the ongoing ImmuneRACE study (first 160 participants) and from some 1,300 subjects provided by 6 global collaborators. Where HLA class I and class II types were available, the types were taken from metadata supplied by the sample provider, not from assay-based typing.

From cysteine to phenylalanine, the CDR3 is 16 amino acids long. Of the read, only the CDR3 DNA is kept; its 48 bases are in frame from base 1. V is trimmed back by 4 bases and J by 0 bases, and the junction contains 1 base that no gene match accounts for. The germline V gene (reference sequence) gives CDR1 as SGHKS and CDR2 as YYEKEE. Enrolling through a virtual design, the prospective study's participants ranged in age from about 18 to 89 years and lived across 20 to 25 United States geographic areas. To assign participants to cohorts, the prospective study relied on clinical history that participants themselves reported in a screening survey and a study questionnaire. In the prospective study, mobile phlebotomists collected whole blood, serum and a nasopharyngeal or oropharyngeal swab from each participant. Over a 2-month period, participants in the prospective study had the option of providing additional blood draws and questionnaires. Blood samples from the prospective study were shipped frozen or at room temperature prior to DNA extraction.

What the work shows at the level of the full study, not this receptor alone: How much clinical and demographic metadata was included differed by source and by participant, and the metadata was provided uncurated.

The immunoSEQ Assay, a bias-controlled multiplex PCR, was used to amplify TCRbeta CDR3 regions from genomic DNA. The paper's data handling went like this. Within the assay, amplification of reference gene primers was used to estimate how many nucleated cells each sample contained. To quantify the absolute abundance of each unique TCRbeta CDR3 rearrangement, sequence reads were collapsed and filtered. For each sample, productive Simpson clonality was calculated as the square root of Simpson's diversity index over productive rearrangements. TCRdb's version of the immuneACCESS table is confined to in-frame rearrangements and falls short of the full clone set. An unresolved V gene accounts for under half of the shortfall where checked; the remainder is of unknown origin. V and J calls and clone size are copied from that table; D and trimming were computed from the DNA. Within this sample are approximately 240,000 clones, with 75% to 90% of them counted one time only. The ten largest clones take up about 6.9% of the sample.

As to this clone: Its antigen target is currently unknown. Base qualities were left out, and no much larger clone turns up one base away.

Sequencing used PBMCs or T cells enriched from blood (not recorded which). The receptor's source is a woman in her twenties or thirties with acute COVID-19. The receptor chain draws on TRBV5-5 and TRBJ2-1, with 13 middle bases fitting TRBD2. In nucleotides, the sequence is TGTGCCAGCAGCGGACTAGCGGGAGCCTCCTACAATGAGCAGTTCTTC. It codes for CASSGLAGASYNEQFF. The full variable domain, with segments outside the CDR3 supplied by the reference TRBV5-5 and TRBJ2-1 proteins, appears as DAGVTQSPTHLIKTRGQQVTLRCSPISGHKSVSWYQQVLGQGPQFIFQYYEKEERGRGNFPDRFSARQFPNYSSELNVNALLLGDSALYLCASSGLAGASYNEQFFGPGTRLTVL.